A single sample is the source of the 9 T cell receptor beta chains below, sequenced in a study of post-analysis software for immune sequencing data (dated by TCRdb to the mid-2010s). General conclusions and limits of the study: Patients showed significantly higher frequencies than controls for about 5 TRBV segments, among them TRBV5-6, TRBV5-1 and TRBV20-1.

Library construction relied on PCR. The instrument given in TCRdb is Illumina HiSeq 2500. Unique molecular identifiers were incorporated into TCR beta cDNA libraries to reduce PCR and sequencing biases. In-frame beta chains were kept once TCRdb had trimmed the public reads at Q25 with fastp and called clones with MiXCR. Each entry is one CDR3 protein sequence, shown with its most common DNA and genes. The sample table shows 750,000 to 900,000 distinct CDR3 sequences, and 46% are seen once. The ten largest clones capture 4.9% of the sample. Their recognized antigens are unknown. Sequencing input: blood. Receptors originate from a girl aged 5-17 years with multiple sclerosis.

CDR3 DNA: TGCAGCGTTGAAGATCCCGGCAGGGACAATGAGCAGTTCTTC. Translation: CSVEDPGRDNEQFF. The chain is built from TRBV29-1 and TRBJ2-1, with D possibly matching TRBD1 (5 bases). This CDR3 is built from 14 residues. Trimming stripped 0 bases from V and 5 bases from J, with 11 bases between. Germline V gene lookup returns CDR1 SQVTM and CDR2 ANQGSEA.

This clonotype was picked up many times. V and J are TRBV5-1 and TRBJ1-2; D is possibly TRBD1 (6 bases). The CDR3 sequence is 14 residues long. The ends were cut back, 3 bases at V and 5 bases at J, with 14 bases in the middle. Germline assignment: CDR1 SGHRS and CDR2 YFSETQ. CDR3 bases: TGCGCCAGCAGCTCGGCAGGGGAGCCTTATGGCTACACCTTC. Translated, it gives CASSSAGEPYGYTF. The complete variable domain, with remaining parts taken from reference TRBV5-1 and TRBJ1-2, reads KAGVTQTPRYLIKTRGQQVTLSCSPISGHRSVSWYQQTPGQGLQFLFEYFSETQRNKGNFPGRFSGRQFSNSRSEMNVSTLELGDSALYLCASSSAGEPYGYTFGSGTRLTVV.

The gene calls are TRBV2 and TRBJ2-3; 8 bases match TRBD1. The CDR3 sequence is 14 residues long. Per the germline V gene, CDR1 is SNHLY and CDR2 is FYNNEI. Trimming at V came to 11 bases and at J to 0 bases, leaving 7 bases not matched to a gene. For the CDR3, the DNA is TGTGCCGGGGCGCAGGGGGCTAGCACAGATACGCAGTATTTT. Translated: CAGAQGASTDTQYF.

V usage is TRBV24-1 and J usage is TRBJ2-1; D is perhaps TRBD2 (5 bases). Trimming shortened V by 5 bases and J by 4 bases, and 8 bases separated the two germline ends. The CDR3 has 13 amino acids. CDR1 and CDR2 from the germline V gene are KGHDR and SFDVKD. The CDR3 coding sequence is TGTGCCACCAGTGGAGGGTTATACAATGAGCAGTTCTTC. Its protein product is CATSGGLYNEQFF.

The rearrangement uses TRBV7-9 and TRBJ1-2; D is uncertain. This CDR3 comprises 13 residues. Germline V lookup: CDR1 SEHNR, CDR2 FQNEAQ (reference sequence). Deletions cut 5 bases from V and 8 bases from J, with 15 bases between. Here the CDR3 reads CASSEGGSGGYTF. For the CDR3, the DNA is TGTGCCAGCAGCGAAGGTGGTTCAGGCGGCTACACCTTC. Drawing the rest from reference TRBV7-9 and TRBJ1-2, the complete variable domain is DTGVSQNPRHKITKRGQNVTFRCDPISEHNRLYWYRQTLGQGPEFLTYFQNEAQLEKSRLLSDRFSAERPKGSFSTLEIQRTEQGDSAMYLCASSEGGSGGYTFGSGTRLTVV.

CDR3 sequence (DNA): TGCAGTGCTAGAGTGGACGGAGGGGGGTATGGCTACACCTTC. This gives the protein CSARVDGGGYGYTF. This chain connects TRBV20-1 to TRBJ1-2, with D tentatively TRBD1 (6 bases). The V end was cut by 1 base, the J end by 5 bases, with 14 bases between. The CDR3 totals 14 residues. Germline loops: CDR1 DFQATT, CDR2 SNEGSKA (reference sequence).

The CDR3 here is CASSSLDTNNSPLHF. DNA for the CDR3: TGTGCCAGCAGTTCCCTAGACACCAACAATTCACCCCTCCACTTT. The rearrangement links TRBV12-3 or TRBV12-4 to TRBJ1-6; D remains ambiguous. The CDR3 consists of 15 residues. The V and J ends lost 4 bases and 7 bases respectively, with 14 bases between them.

A few counts support this clonotype. J is TRBJ2-1 and V is TRBV6-5, with 11 bases aligning to TRBD2. CDR1 is MNHEY and CDR2 is SVGAGI in the germline V gene. The J segment lost 12 bases and the V segment lost 2 bases, leaving 3 bases of the junction unmatched. The CDR3 loop spans 13 amino acids. The CDR3 spells CASSYPGLAGQFF. The CDR3 bases are TGTGCCAGCAGTTACCCCGGACTAGCGGGGCAGTTCTTC.

The genes are TRBV7-9 and TRBJ2-7; the match to TRBD2 covers 11 bases. Germline CDR1 SEHNR, CDR2 FQNEAQ (reference sequence). V was pared by 5 bases and J by 3 bases, with 6 bases of the junction left unmatched. The CDR3 loop spans 15 amino acids. The DNA of the CDR3 is TGTGCCAGCAGCGGGCAGACTAGCGGGATCTACGAGCAGTACTTC. Amino acid sequence: CASSGQTSGIYEQYF. Looking up the rest from reference TRBV7-9 and TRBJ2-7 gives the full variable domain: DTGVSQNPRHKITKRGQNVTFRCDPISEHNRLYWYRQTLGQGPEFLTYFQNEAQLEKSRLLSDRFSAERPKGSFSTLEIQRTEQGDSAMYLCASSGQTSGIYEQYFGPGTRLTVT.